These 7 T cell receptor beta chains were all obtained from the same sample, sequenced in a study of blood T cell repertoires in COVID-19. Data came from immunoSEQ multiplex PCR; TCRdb stores just in-frame clones and leaves some out. The sample records roughly 86,000 clones, 65% to 85% being singletons. Sequencing was done on a sample of peripheral blood. The receptors shown here come from a man between 60 and 75 years old with acute or convalescent COVID-19.

This clone was detected a few times. This sequence joins TRBV10-3 and TRBJ1-2; D is uncertain. V was pared by 0 bases and J by 5 bases, with 4 bases between. The length of the CDR3 is 12 residues. Germline V gene data show CDR1 as ENHRY and CDR2 as SYGVKD. Here the CDR3 reads CAISESTYGYTF. The CDR3 DNA reads TGTGCCATCAGTGAGTCGACTTATGGCTACACCTTC.

The CDR3 sequence: CAWSIKETRQAYSGNTIYF. CDR3 nucleotides: TGTGCCTGGAGTATAAAAGAGACCCGACAGGCCTACTCTGGAAACACCATATATTTT. This rearrangement joins TRBV30 to TRBJ1-3, with D possibly TRBD1 on 6 matching bases. The CDR3 covers 19 residues. The ends were cut back, 2 bases at V and 0 bases at J, with 23 bases in the middle. In germline, CDR1 is GTSNPN, CDR2 SVGIG (reference sequence).

V and J are TRBV19 and TRBJ2-3; TRBD2 aligns across 8 bases. Per germline, CDR1 LNHDA and CDR2 SQIVND (reference sequence). V was clipped by 7 bases and J by 6 bases; unmatched bases: 15. The CDR3 runs to 16 residues. The CDR3 DNA sequence: TGTGCCAGTACCATAAGGTTCGGGGGGGGACCGGATACGCAGTATTTT. Amino acids: CASTIRFGGGPDTQYF.

This rearrangement joins TRBV18 to TRBJ2-7; D call uncertain. V dropped 6 bases and J dropped 0 bases, with 12 bases sitting between them. This CDR3 has 14 residues. Germline assignment: CDR1 KGHSH and CDR2 LQKENI. The CDR3 nucleotides are TGTGCCAGCTCCGCCCCTCTTAGCTCCTACGAGCAGTACTTC. This encodes CASSAPLSSYEQYF. Variable domain in full (rest from reference TRBV18 and TRBJ2-7): NAGVMQNPRHLVRRRGQEARLRCSPMKGHSHVYWYRQLPEEGLKFMVYLQKENIIDESGMPKERFSAEFPKEGPSILRIQQVVRGDSAAYFCASSAPLSSYEQYFGPGTRLTVT.

J is TRBJ2-3 and V is TRBV2; D is uncertain. Germline V gives CDR1 SNHLY, CDR2 FYNNEI. V was shortened by 8 bases and J by 10 bases, with 16 bases between the two germline ends. The CDR3 is 12 amino acids. The CDR3 sequence: CASGPTQSAQYF. The DNA of the CDR3 is TGTGCCAGCGGTCCCACGCAGTCCGCGCAGTATTTT.

The V and J genes are TRBV5-5 and TRBJ2-7; TRBD1 matches at 9 bases. The CDR3 has 15 amino acids. CDR1 is SGHKS and CDR2 is YYEKEE in the germline V gene (reference sequence). J lost 2 bases, V lost 0 bases, and 3 bases had no gene match. The CDR3 DNA is TGTGCCAGCAGCTTGGCGGGACAGGGAGCCTACGAGCAGTACTTC. Translating gives CASSLAGQGAYEQYF.

This clone has just one count. The rearrangement uses TRBV7-2 and TRBJ2-1, with TRBD1 matching 8 bases. The CDR3 extends over 13 amino acids. V was clipped by 4 bases and J by 12 bases; unmatched bases: 8. CDR1 SGHTA and CDR2 FQGNSA come from the germline V gene. The CDR3 sequence: CASSSQDRDRQFF. In nucleotides, the CDR3 is TGTGCCAGCAGCTCCCAGGACAGGGATCGGCAGTTCTTC.